This T cell receptor beta chain comes out of a study of blood T cells in healthy people across ages. The wider study: About one barcoded beta molecule per two T cells came from capture by template switching.

With regard to this clonotype: Antigen unknown.

Germline V gene sequence: CDR1 LNHNV, CDR2 YYDKDF (reference sequence). The CDR3 spans 16 residues. The J segment lost 4 bases and the V segment lost 1 base, leaving 3 bases of the junction unmatched. Primed by a sample-barcoded 5' primer and a J-beta primer mix, a second PCR proceeded for roughly 7 to 11 cycles. Each sample yielded at least 3 million CDR3-containing paired-end reads. MiXCR, applied by TCRdb to the 5' RACE reads, yields one record per CDR3 protein. The data contain more than 1 million distinct CDR3 sequences, over 35% of them seen just once; the ten biggest clones take up 18%. Total RNA was isolated from each sample in quantities of at least 6 micrograms. Findings and limits, study-wide: Long-lived and aged donors differed, with more naive CD4+ cells and higher diversity in the long-lived.

The origin of this receptor is a woman in her fifties or sixties in good health. Sequencing was done on a sample of blood. V is TRBV15 and J is TRBJ2-1; 11 bases are a match to TRBD2. The CDR3: CATSRVLAGGYNEQFF. CDR3 DNA sequence: TGTGCCACCAGCAGAGTCCTAGCGGGAGGATACAATGAGCAGTTCTTC.